What follows describes a single TCR beta chain. This sample is drawn from a study of long-term antiretroviral therapy in people with HIV. The assay used was immunoSEQ (version v3.0), run at survey level. Some clones are missing from TCRdb's copy, which holds only in-frame ones; the method was immunoSEQ multiplex PCR. The sample has approximately 20,000 clones, 85% to 90% seen once. The sequences come from unsorted PBMCs, collected 4.2 years after starting antiretroviral therapy. This TCR derives from a man aged 45 to 65 with HIV.

The CDR3 bases are TGTGCCAGTACCGATCAGGACAAGGCTTTTACTAACACCGGGGAGCTGTTTTTT. Translating it yields CASTDQDKAFTNTGELFF. The chain employs TRBV19 and TRBJ2-2; D perhaps matches TRBD1 (5 bases). This CDR3 contains 18 residues. The germline V gene encodes CDR1 LNHDA and CDR2 SQIVND (reference sequence). V shed 7 bases and J shed 2 bases, with 23 bases lying between them. The whole variable domain, filled in from reference TRBV19 and TRBJ2-2, reads DGGITQSPKYLFRKEGQNVTLSCEQNLNHDAMYWYRQDPGQGLRLIYYSQIVNDFQKGDIAEGYSVSREKKESFPLTVTSAQKNPTAFYLCASTDQDKAFTNTGELFFGEGSRLTVL.